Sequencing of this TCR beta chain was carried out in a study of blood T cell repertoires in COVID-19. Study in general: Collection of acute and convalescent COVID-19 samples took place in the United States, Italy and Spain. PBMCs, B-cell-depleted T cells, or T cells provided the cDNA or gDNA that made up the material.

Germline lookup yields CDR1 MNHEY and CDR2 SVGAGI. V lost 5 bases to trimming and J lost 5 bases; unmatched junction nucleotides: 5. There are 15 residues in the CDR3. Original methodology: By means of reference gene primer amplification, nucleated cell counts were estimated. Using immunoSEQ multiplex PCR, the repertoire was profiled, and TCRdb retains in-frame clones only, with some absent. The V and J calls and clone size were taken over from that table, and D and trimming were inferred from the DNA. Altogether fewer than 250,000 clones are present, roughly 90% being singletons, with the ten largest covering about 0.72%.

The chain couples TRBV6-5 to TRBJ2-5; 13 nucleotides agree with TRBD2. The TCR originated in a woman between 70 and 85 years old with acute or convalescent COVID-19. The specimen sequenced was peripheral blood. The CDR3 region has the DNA TGTGCCAGCAGTCCCACTAGCGGGAGGGCGGAGACCCAGTACTTC. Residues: CASSPTSGRAETQYF.